These T cell receptor beta chains were read from a single sample in a study of T cell responses to AZD1222 COVID-19 vaccine. The table came from immunoSEQ multiplex PCR; TCRdb's copy has only in-frame clones and leaves some out. The table records under 250,000 clones, just over 90% of them present only once. Sequenced material: peripheral blood, taken on day 0 of MenACWY control vaccination. The receptors come from an adult in good health. The CDR3 runs from the conserved cysteine through the conserved F or W. Fields, in order: clone size, J gene, V gene, D gene, CDR3 DNA, CDR3 protein. The D gene is left open where the match is weak. Clone size is given for some rows only: seen once, a few or many times, or a class if the clone is expanded.

clone_size: NA; j_call: TRBJ2-7; v_call: TRBV7-9; d_call: NA; cdr3_nt: TGTGCCAGCAGCTTGCCCCACTACGAGCAGTACTTC; cdr3_aa: CASSLPHYEQYF
clone_size: NA; j_call: TRBJ2-5; v_call: TRBV7-8; d_call: TRBD1; cdr3_nt: TGTGCCAGCAGCTCCCGGACAGGGGGCCAGGGGGAGACCCAGTACTTC; cdr3_aa: CASSSRTGGQGETQYF
clone_size: NA; j_call: TRBJ1-1; v_call: TRBV7-6; d_call: NA; cdr3_nt: TGTGCCAGCAGTTCGGGGCCCAGCATTCGTTCTGAAGCTTTCTTT; cdr3_aa: CASSSGPSIRSEAFF
clone_size: NA; j_call: TRBJ2-2; v_call: TRBV5-4; d_call: TRBD1; cdr3_nt: TGTGCCAGCAGCTTGGGGGCCGGGACAGTCGGGGCCGGGGAGCTGTTTTTT; cdr3_aa: CASSLGAGTVGAGELFF
clone_size: once; j_call: TRBJ1-3; v_call: TRBV7-2; d_call: NA; cdr3_nt: TGTGCCAGCAGCTTAGTATTTCGGTCTGGAAACACCATATATTTT; cdr3_aa: CASSLVFRSGNTIYF
clone_size: NA; j_call: TRBJ1-6; v_call: TRBV28; d_call: NA; cdr3_nt: TGTGCCAGCAGTTTAAAGTCAGTGGTACGGTCACCCCTCCACTTT; cdr3_aa: CASSLKSVVRSPLHF
clone_size: NA; j_call: TRBJ1-4; v_call: TRBV18; d_call: NA; cdr3_nt: TGTGCCACCGCGGCGGGGGCTAATGAAAAACTGTTTTTT; cdr3_aa: CATAAGANEKLFF
clone_size: NA; j_call: TRBJ1-4; v_call: TRBV6-1; d_call: NA; cdr3_nt: TGTGCCAGCAGTGAGCCCGGTCGGGGGGATGAAAAACTGTTTTTT; cdr3_aa: CASSEPGRGDEKLFF
clone_size: NA; j_call: TRBJ1-3; v_call: TRBV7-8; d_call: NA; cdr3_nt: TGTGCCAGCACTCACCGGCAGGCAGGGTCTGGAAACACCATATATTTT; cdr3_aa: CASTHRQAGSGNTIYF
clone_size: NA; j_call: TRBJ1-2; v_call: TRBV7-9; d_call: NA; cdr3_nt: TGTGCCAGCAGCTTAGGCAGCTATGGCTACACCTTC; cdr3_aa: CASSLGSYGYTF
clone_size: NA; j_call: TRBJ2-7; v_call: TRBV7-8; d_call: TRBD1; cdr3_nt: TGTGCCAGCAGCTTAGAGGTTCGGCAGGGGGCCTACGAGCAGTACTTC; cdr3_aa: CASSLEVRQGAYEQYF
clone_size: NA; j_call: TRBJ1-2; v_call: TRBV15; d_call: NA; cdr3_nt: TGTGCCACCAGCAGAGAGGCTTTCTGGGGCTACACCTTC; cdr3_aa: CATSREAFWGYTF
clone_size: NA; j_call: TRBJ1-2; v_call: TRBV29-1; d_call: TRBD1; cdr3_nt: TGCAGCGTCCGACAGGGGGGCTATGGCTACACCTTC; cdr3_aa: CSVRQGGYGYTF
clone_size: NA; j_call: TRBJ1-5; v_call: TRBV30; d_call: TRBD1; cdr3_nt: TGTGCCTGGAGGGGTGGGACAGGGAGTCAGCCCCAGCATTTT; cdr3_aa: CAWRGGTGSQPQHF
clone_size: NA; j_call: TRBJ1-1; v_call: TRBV6-5; d_call: NA; cdr3_nt: TGTGCCAGCAGTTACAGTCGCACTGAAGCTTTCTTT; cdr3_aa: CASSYSRTEAFF
clone_size: NA; j_call: TRBJ1-5; v_call: TRBV5-6; d_call: TRBD1; cdr3_nt: TGTGCCAGCAGCGGAACCGGGACAGGTCTCAATCAGCCCCAGCATTTT; cdr3_aa: CASSGTGTGLNQPQHF
clone_size: NA; j_call: TRBJ1-6; v_call: TRBV12-3/TRBV12-4; d_call: NA; cdr3_nt: TGTGCCAGCAGTTTGGAAGGGCGTTCACCCCTCCACTTT; cdr3_aa: CASSLEGRSPLHF
clone_size: NA; j_call: TRBJ1-5; v_call: TRBV10-2; d_call: TRBD1; cdr3_nt: TGCGCCAGCAGTCTTGGGCAGGGGGCATATCAGCCCCAGCATTTT; cdr3_aa: CASSLGQGAYQPQHF
clone_size: NA; j_call: TRBJ1-6; v_call: TRBV4-3; d_call: NA; cdr3_nt: TGCGCCAGCAGCCAAGAGACAGGACCAAATTCACCCCTCCACTTT; cdr3_aa: CASSQETGPNSPLHF
clone_size: NA; j_call: TRBJ1-3; v_call: TRBV7-2; d_call: NA; cdr3_nt: TGTGCCAGCAGCTTAGAAGCCGGGAGATCCTCTGGAAACACCATATATTTT; cdr3_aa: CASSLEAGRSSGNTIYF
clone_size: NA; j_call: TRBJ2-1; v_call: TRBV5-1; d_call: TRBD2; cdr3_nt: TGCGCCAGCAGCTTGGCCCCTGCTAGCGGGGGAATCTACAATGAGCAGTTCTTC; cdr3_aa: CASSLAPASGGIYNEQFF
clone_size: NA; j_call: TRBJ1-3; v_call: TRBV10-3; d_call: NA; cdr3_nt: TGTGCCATCAGTGAGTCGCATCCGAGTGGAAACACCATATATTTT; cdr3_aa: CAISESHPSGNTIYF
clone_size: NA; j_call: TRBJ2-3; v_call: TRBV7-3; d_call: NA; cdr3_nt: TGTGCCAGCAGCCGCGGACCGACAGATACGCAGTATTTT; cdr3_aa: CASSRGPTDTQYF
clone_size: NA; j_call: TRBJ1-1; v_call: TRBV2; d_call: NA; cdr3_nt: TGTGCCAGCAGTATCGTCCCGCCAGGAGCTTTCTTT; cdr3_aa: CASSIVPPGAFF
clone_size: few; j_call: TRBJ1-3; v_call: TRBV9; d_call: NA; cdr3_nt: TGTGCCAGCAGTCGGGCCCTTGGAAACACCATATATTTT; cdr3_aa: CASSRALGNTIYF
clone_size: NA; j_call: TRBJ1-3; v_call: TRBV18; d_call: TRBD1; cdr3_nt: TGTGCCAGCTCACCACCTAAAGGGACAGGGGAAGCTGGAAACACCATATATTTT; cdr3_aa: CASSPPKGTGEAGNTIYF
clone_size: NA; j_call: TRBJ1-3; v_call: TRBV7-2; d_call: NA; cdr3_nt: TGTGCCAGCAGCTTAGGCGGGCAGCCTGGAAACACCATATATTTT; cdr3_aa: CASSLGGQPGNTIYF
clone_size: NA; j_call: TRBJ2-7; v_call: TRBV19; d_call: NA; cdr3_nt: TGTGCCAGTAGTATTCAGGGTTACGAGCAGTACTTC; cdr3_aa: CASSIQGYEQYF
clone_size: once; j_call: TRBJ2-1; v_call: TRBV4-3; d_call: NA; cdr3_nt: TGCGCCAGCAGCCAAGATGCGATCTACAATGAGCAGTTCTTC; cdr3_aa: CASSQDAIYNEQFF
clone_size: NA; j_call: TRBJ1-5; v_call: TRBV12-3/TRBV12-4; d_call: NA; cdr3_nt: TGTGCCAGCAGTTTTTGGGGGCAGCCCCAGCATTTT; cdr3_aa: CASSFWGQPQHF
clone_size: NA; j_call: TRBJ2-5; v_call: TRBV11-3; d_call: NA; cdr3_nt: TGTGCCCCCCGCCCAGGCCGGGGCGTCCAAGAGACCCAGTACTTC; cdr3_aa: CAPRPGRGVQETQYF
clone_size: NA; j_call: TRBJ2-1; v_call: TRBV6-2/TRBV6-3; d_call: NA; cdr3_nt: TGTGCCAGCAGTTTGGCCGGGAGCTCCTACAATGAGCAGTTCTTC; cdr3_aa: CASSLAGSSYNEQFF
clone_size: NA; j_call: TRBJ1-1; v_call: TRBV4-2; d_call: NA; cdr3_nt: TGTGCCAGCAGCCCAGAAGTCAGCGAGAACACTGAAGCTTTCTTT; cdr3_aa: CASSPEVSENTEAFF
clone_size: NA; j_call: TRBJ1-2; v_call: TRBV2; d_call: TRBD1; cdr3_nt: TGTGCCAGCAGTGAATCCCTTGGGACAGGGAGGTATGGCTACACCTTC; cdr3_aa: CASSESLGTGRYGYTF
clone_size: once; j_call: TRBJ1-1; v_call: TRBV6-5; d_call: TRBD1; cdr3_nt: TGTGCCAGCAGTTCGGACAGGGGAACGAACACTGAAGCTTTCTTT; cdr3_aa: CASSSDRGTNTEAFF
clone_size: NA; j_call: TRBJ1-2; v_call: TRBV19; d_call: NA; cdr3_nt: TGTGCCAGTAGTGGTAATCTTGGCTACACCTTC; cdr3_aa: CASSGNLGYTF
clone_size: NA; j_call: TRBJ1-2; v_call: TRBV3-1/TRBV3-2; d_call: TRBD1; cdr3_nt: TGTGCCAGCAGCCAAGATCCACAGGGGGCCGGTGGCTACACCTTC; cdr3_aa: CASSQDPQGAGGYTF
clone_size: NA; j_call: TRBJ2-7; v_call: TRBV3-1/TRBV3-2; d_call: TRBD1; cdr3_nt: TGTGCCAGCAGCCAAGGACAGGGCCCCTACGAGCAGTACTTC; cdr3_aa: CASSQGQGPYEQYF
clone_size: NA; j_call: TRBJ1-2; v_call: TRBV30; d_call: NA; cdr3_nt: TGTGCCTGGAGCGTAACAGGGTCAACTGGCTACACCTTC; cdr3_aa: CAWSVTGSTGYTF
clone_size: NA; j_call: TRBJ2-5; v_call: TRBV3-1/TRBV3-2; d_call: NA; cdr3_nt: TGTGCCAGCAGCCAAGTCACACTAAATAGGGAGACCCAGTACTTC; cdr3_aa: CASSQVTLNRETQYF
clone_size: NA; j_call: TRBJ2-1; v_call: TRBV11-3; d_call: NA; cdr3_nt: TGTGCCAGCAGCTTAGTTTCCAACCGGGGCGGCAATGAGCAGTTCTTC; cdr3_aa: CASSLVSNRGGNEQFF
clone_size: NA; j_call: TRBJ2-7; v_call: TRBV27; d_call: TRBD2; cdr3_nt: TGTGCCAGCAGATTTAGCGGGGGGGCTTACGAGCAGTACTTC; cdr3_aa: CASRFSGGAYEQYF
clone_size: NA; j_call: TRBJ2-5; v_call: TRBV6-5; d_call: TRBD2; cdr3_nt: TGTGCCAGCAACATACTAGCGGGGGGCGGGGAGACCCAGTACTTC; cdr3_aa: CASNILAGGGETQYF
clone_size: NA; j_call: TRBJ1-5; v_call: TRBV3-1/TRBV3-2; d_call: NA; cdr3_nt: TGTGCCAGCAGCCTTAGCGGTCTCAATCAGCCCCAGCATTTT; cdr3_aa: CASSLSGLNQPQHF
clone_size: NA; j_call: TRBJ1-4; v_call: TRBV10-2; d_call: TRBD1; cdr3_nt: TGCGCCAGCAGTGAAGGGGGCGGCGAAAAACTGTTTTTT; cdr3_aa: CASSEGGGEKLFF
clone_size: NA; j_call: TRBJ2-2; v_call: TRBV12-3/TRBV12-4; d_call: NA; cdr3_nt: TGTGCCAGCAGTTTTCGGCGGTTGGAGCTGTTTTTT; cdr3_aa: CASSFRRLELFF
clone_size: once; j_call: TRBJ1-2; v_call: TRBV2; d_call: NA; cdr3_nt: TGTGCCAGCAGTGCCCTTTCGAACTATGGCTACACCTTC; cdr3_aa: CASSALSNYGYTF
clone_size: NA; j_call: TRBJ2-1; v_call: TRBV19; d_call: NA; cdr3_nt: TGTGCCAGTAGTATAGCCCCCAGGTCGTCCTACAATGAGCAGTTCTTC; cdr3_aa: CASSIAPRSSYNEQFF